Listed below are T cell receptor beta chains from one sample, sequenced in a study of shared clonotypes between healthy human individuals. The protocol was immunoSEQ multiplex PCR, while the TCRdb copy is restricted to in-frame clones and leaves out a portion. The table records over 950,000 clones, 77% of them present only once. The sequencing sample was made of memory CD4+ T cells from PBMCs. These TCRs come from a man younger than 35 in good health. Some clones in this sample may be carry-over from other donors' samples. Both conserved end residues are part of each CDR3. Fields, in order: D gene, clone size, V gene, J gene, CDR3 DNA, CDR3 protein. D genes are given only for firm matches. Clone size appears in some rows only: once, few, many, or a class for an expanded clone.

D: TRBD2
size: .
V: TRBV7-9
J: TRBJ2-1
DNA: TGTGCCAGCAGTTTTGGGGACTATCGAGACAATGAGCAGTTCTTC
CDR3: CASSFGDYRDNEQFF

D: .
size: .
V: TRBV30
J: TRBJ2-7
DNA: TGTGCCTGTGAGGCCGGGAGTGTCATAACTTATAGCTCCTACGAGCAGTACTTC
CDR3: CACEAGSVITYSSYEQYF

D: .
size: .
V: TRBV27
J: TRBJ1-2
DNA: TGTGCCAGCAGTTTAGGGAACAACTATGGCTACACCTTC
CDR3: CASSLGNNYGYTF

D: TRBD2
size: .
V: TRBV5-1
J: TRBJ2-1
DNA: TGCGCCAGCAGCCCCGGTCTAGCGGCATGGGATGAGCAGTTCTTC
CDR3: CASSPGLAAWDEQFF

D: .
size: .
V: TRBV30
J: TRBJ1-2
DNA: TGTGCCTGGGGGACGGATCGAAGAAGGGGGAGAGGCTATGGCTACACCTTC
CDR3: CAWGTDRRRGRGYGYTF

D: .
size: .
V: TRBV6-6
J: TRBJ1-1
DNA: TGTGCCAGCAGTACGGGGGGGGGCACTGAAGCTTTCTTT
CDR3: CASSTGGGTEAFF

D: .
size: once
V: TRBV6-6
J: TRBJ2-6
DNA: TGTGCCAGCACCAGGGGAGGGCCTGGGGCCAACGTCCTGACTTTC
CDR3: CASTRGGPGANVLTF

D: TRBD2
size: .
V: TRBV7-6
J: TRBJ2-7
DNA: TGTGCCAGCAGCTTATCGGGGGGGCCCTACGAGCAGTACTTC
CDR3: CASSLSGGPYEQYF

D: .
size: .
V: TRBV14
J: TRBJ1-2
DNA: TGTGCCAGCAGCCAAGCTCGGAATGGCTACACCTTC
CDR3: CASSQARNGYTF

D: TRBD1
size: once
V: TRBV7-3
J: TRBJ2-7
DNA: TGTGCCAGCAGCTTATATGGGACAGGGGCGAACGAGCAGTACTTC
CDR3: CASSLYGTGANEQYF

D: .
size: .
V: TRBV11-3
J: TRBJ2-1
DNA: TGTGCCAGCAGCTTAGTGTCGGCTAGCGCCAATGAGCAGTTCTTC
CDR3: CASSLVSASANEQFF

D: .
size: .
V: TRBV11-2
J: TRBJ2-3
DNA: TGTGCCAGCAGCTTAGTTTTTGTGGAGACAGATACGCAGTATTTT
CDR3: CASSLVFVETDTQYF

D: .
size: .
V: TRBV7-2
J: TRBJ2-3
DNA: TGTGCCAGCAGCCCAGGGGGGAGCACAGATACGCAGTATTTT
CDR3: CASSPGGSTDTQYF

D: .
size: .
V: TRBV28
J: TRBJ2-5
DNA: TGTGCCAGCAGTTTATTAGGTCGGAAGAGGCAAGAGACCCAGTACTTC
CDR3: CASSLLGRKRQETQYF

D: .
size: few
V: TRBV5-1
J: TRBJ1-4
DNA: TGCGCCAGCAGCCCAAGGACCAGAGGTGGTAATGAAAAACTGTTTTTT
CDR3: CASSPRTRGGNEKLFF

D: .
size: .
V: TRBV20-1
J: TRBJ1-5
DNA: TGCAGTGCTAGAGTGGGGGAGCCCCAGCATTTT
CDR3: CSARVGEPQHF

D: .
size: .
V: TRBV28
J: TRBJ1-4
DNA: TGTGCCAGCAGGCCCGGGGGGGCTAATGAAAAACTGTTTTTT
CDR3: CASRPGGANEKLFF

D: .
size: once
V: TRBV7-9
J: TRBJ1-5
DNA: TGTGCCAGCAGCCCCGGGAGCAATCAGCCTCAGCATTTT
CDR3: CASSPGSNQPQHF

D: TRBD2
size: .
V: TRBV2
J: TRBJ2-7
DNA: TGTGCCAGCAGTGGGGGGGGGACTCTTATTCGCCCAACCTACGAGCAGTACTTC
CDR3: CASSGGGTLIRPTYEQYF

D: .
size: .
V: TRBV28
J: TRBJ1-2
DNA: TGTGCCAGCAGTTACAGCCTGAAGTCTAACTATGGCTACACCTTC
CDR3: CASSYSLKSNYGYTF

D: .
size: few
V: TRBV27
J: TRBJ2-2
DNA: TGTGCCAGCAGTTTAGGACGGGGCACCGGGGAGCTGTTTTTT
CDR3: CASSLGRGTGELFF

D: TRBD1
size: .
V: TRBV5-1
J: TRBJ2-5
DNA: TGCGCCAGCAGCTTAAGGGACAGGAAAGAGACCCAGTACTTC
CDR3: CASSLRDRKETQYF

D: .
size: .
V: TRBV7-9
J: TRBJ2-5
DNA: TGTGCCAGCAGCTCTCGCCCGTGGGGTCCCCAAGAGACCCAGTACTTC
CDR3: CASSSRPWGPQETQYF

D: .
size: .
V: TRBV5-5
J: TRBJ1-2
DNA: TGTGCCAGCAGCTTGGCAGTCAGGGGACTTCCTAACTATGGCTACACCTTC
CDR3: CASSLAVRGLPNYGYTF

D: .
size: .
V: TRBV28
J: TRBJ1-2
DNA: TGTGCCAGCAGTTCGAACCAGATCCATGGCTACACCTTC
CDR3: CASSSNQIHGYTF

D: .
size: few
V: TRBV30
J: TRBJ1-1
DNA: TGTGCCTGGCACAGGGAATCTACTGAAGCTTTCTTT
CDR3: CAWHRESTEAFF

D: TRBD1
size: few
V: TRBV7-9
J: TRBJ1-5
DNA: TGTGCCAGCACCCAGGGGGGTTTCAATCAGCCCCAGCATTTT
CDR3: CASTQGGFNQPQHF

D: .
size: .
V: TRBV30
J: TRBJ2-1
DNA: TGTGCCTGGACCGGGAAGGGCCGTCCTCGGGATGAGCAGTTCTTC
CDR3: CAWTGKGRPRDEQFF

D: .
size: .
V: TRBV5-1
J: TRBJ2-5
DNA: TGCGCCAGCAGCTTGGAGGGGGGGTCGCTACAAGAGACCCAGTACTTC
CDR3: CASSLEGGSLQETQYF

D: .
size: .
V: TRBV20-1
J: TRBJ2-1
DNA: TGCAGTGCTAGAGGCGACAATGAGCAGTTCTTC
CDR3: CSARGDNEQFF

D: TRBD2
size: .
V: TRBV4-3
J: TRBJ2-1
DNA: TGCGCCAGCAGCCAATATAGCGGGAATGAGCAGTTCTTC
CDR3: CASSQYSGNEQFF

D: TRBD1
size: .
V: TRBV7-2
J: TRBJ1-5
DNA: TGTGCCAGCAGCTTAGACAGGGGAAATCAGCCCCAGCATTTT
CDR3: CASSLDRGNQPQHF

D: TRBD2
size: .
V: TRBV5-1
J: TRBJ2-4
DNA: TGCGCCAGCAGCTTGGCCGGTGGCAGGGACGTGTCTAGCGGGAGCACTGGCATTCAGTACTTC
CDR3: CASSLAGGRDVSSGSTGIQYF

D: TRBD1
size: few
V: TRBV18
J: TRBJ1-1
DNA: TGTGCCAGCTCAAGACAGGGAACGGACACTGAAGCTTTCTTT
CDR3: CASSRQGTDTEAFF

D: TRBD1
size: .
V: TRBV5-1
J: TRBJ2-7
DNA: TGCGCCAGCAGCTTGGCCTGGGACAGCCACTCCTACGAGCAGTACTTC
CDR3: CASSLAWDSHSYEQYF

D: TRBD2
size: .
V: TRBV28
J: TRBJ2-1
DNA: TGTGCCAGCCGGAGTAGCGGGAATAACAATGAGCAGTTCTTC
CDR3: CASRSSGNNNEQFF

D: .
size: .
V: TRBV6-1
J: TRBJ1-2
DNA: TGTGCCAGCAGTGAAGTCTGGGGCGCTAACTATGGCTACACCTTC
CDR3: CASSEVWGANYGYTF

D: TRBD1
size: .
V: TRBV10-3
J: TRBJ2-1
DNA: TGTGCCATAAGATTACAGGGGGCAGCGGGTGAGCAGTTCTTC
CDR3: CAIRLQGAAGEQFF

D: .
size: few
V: TRBV15
J: TRBJ2-5
DNA: TGTGCCACCAGCAGTAAGGGGGAGACCCAGTACTTC
CDR3: CATSSKGETQYF

D: .
size: .
V: TRBV5-4
J: TRBJ2-5
DNA: TGTGCCAGCAGCCGGGATTCTGAGGAGACCCAGTACTTC
CDR3: CASSRDSEETQYF

D: TRBD2
size: .
V: TRBV4-1
J: TRBJ2-1
DNA: TGCGCCAGCAGCCAGCCCCGGGAGGGGGTCCGAGGCAATGAGCAGTTCTTC
CDR3: CASSQPREGVRGNEQFF

D: .
size: .
V: TRBV29-1
J: TRBJ1-5
DNA: TGCAGCGTTGTTATGTCAGGGACGGGCCAGCCCCAGCATTTT
CDR3: CSVVMSGTGQPQHF

D: .
size: .
V: TRBV9
J: TRBJ1-1
DNA: TGTGCCAGCAGCGTCACAGGCGCGAACACTGAAGCTTTCTTT
CDR3: CASSVTGANTEAFF

D: .
size: .
V: TRBV7-2
J: TRBJ2-7
DNA: TGTGCCAGCAGCTTCGGAGGGCAGGGCGGGGAGCAGTACTTC
CDR3: CASSFGGQGGEQYF

D: .
size: .
V: TRBV27
J: TRBJ2-2
DNA: TGTGCCAGCAGATCACTAAATTCCGGGGGAGGCTGGCCCGGGGAGCTGTTTTTT
CDR3: CASRSLNSGGGWPGELFF

D: .
size: few
V: TRBV30
J: TRBJ1-4
DNA: TGTGCCCACGGAACGTCTGCAACTAATGAAAAACTGTTTTTT
CDR3: CAHGTSATNEKLFF

D: .
size: .
V: TRBV7-9
J: TRBJ2-3
DNA: TGTGCCAGCAGCCCGGAGGCAGATACGCAGTATTTT
CDR3: CASSPEADTQYF

D: .
size: few
V: TRBV18
J: TRBJ2-7
DNA: TGTGCCAGCTCACCAAGCCAGAGTTTCCACGAGCAGTACTTC
CDR3: CASSPSQSFHEQYF

D: .
size: .
V: TRBV6-5
J: TRBJ1-2
DNA: TGTGCCAGCACAGGAACAGGGAACTATGGCTACACCTTC
CDR3: CASTGTGNYGYTF